The present TCR beta chain was sequenced within a study of shared clonotypes between healthy human individuals (TCRdb year 2020). For the study in its entirety: A couple of women and a few men aged 18 to 49 years were included in the cohort. For each donor, three plates each were used for CD4 naive and CD4 memory, two plates were used for CD8 naive, and one plate was used for CD8 memory. Libraries were prepared and TCR repertoires were sequenced by different laboratories using diverse techniques, in order to increase sequencing depth and limit assay-specific biases. Between about 0.8 and 8.9 billion PBMCs per donor were obtained by leukapheresis. To estimate repertoire size and how much clonotypes are shared between individuals, the study performed deep sequencing of blood TCR repertoires from 4 to 6 healthy adults.

The donors were healthy, HIV-negative adults with no recently reported acute infections or vaccinations. All donors were Caucasian adults living in Nashville, Tennessee, USA. CD4+ T cells were enriched by magnetic negative selection; naive cells were then positively selected on CD45RA, and the negative fraction formed the memory subset. Blood was obtained by leukapheresis, after which PBMCs were separated by Ficoll-Histopaque density gradient centrifugation and cryopreserved in liquid nitrogen vapor phase. Analytical flow cytometry was used to check the purity and quantity of each magnetically sorted T cell population. Each sorted fraction had its genomic DNA isolated and then quantified by UV absorbance on a Nanodrop 2000c. TCR CDR3 regions were amplified from genomic DNA by multiplex PCR using the deep immunoSEQ assay. Extracted genomic DNA from each cell subset was spread evenly across all wells of several immunoSEQ 96-well plates, with each plate serving as a replicate. For sorted subsets, each replicate PCR was loaded with roughly 190 ng genomic DNA, equivalent to 30,000 or so T cell genomes. Purified libraries were quantified with a Qubit 3.0 fluorometer, sized on a Bioanalyzer 2100, and re-quantified with the KAPA Library Quantification kit. Every immunoSEQ 96-well plate was sequenced on a separate single-read 150-cycle Illumina NextSeq 550 flow cell. From the authors' description of their analysis: Because only junctional sequences without quality scores were contained in the immunoSEQ output, filtering matching that applied to full-length reads could not be performed. To assign V/J genes and CDR3, sequences were annotated using PyIR, a Python wrapper for IgBLAST v1.9, with IMGT germline references. Reads were removed for weak V/J assignments (E-value above 1e-6), missing CDR3, stop codons, out-of-frame junctions, or ambiguous translated residues. V3J clonotypes were defined by identical inferred V gene, J gene, and CDR3 amino acid sequence. Percentage overlap between repertoires was calculated by dividing the number of shared unique clonotypes by the size of the smaller repertoire. Repertoire richness was assessed with RTK rarefaction, the Chao1 estimator, and Recon v2.1 estimates of unobserved clonotypes. For all TCRbeta clonotypes obtained by the gDNA method from a few donors, generation probabilities were computed with OLGA. TCRdb took over this immuneACCESS table, retaining in-frame rearrangements with V and J assigned. Such tables are incomplete; in checked studies, under half of the missing clones stem from an unresolved V gene, and the remainder is unexplained. From that table come the V and J calls and clone size; the DNA was used to work out D and trimming. The sample records about 2 million clones, 85% to 95% of which are singletons. The ten largest clones represent roughly 0.13% of the sample.

The CDR3 covers 11 residues, taking in both the cysteine and the phenylalanine. The retained sequence is limited to the CDR3, 33 bases, with the frame set at the first base. Trimming takes 8 bases from V and 10 bases from J, and the germline ends sit 12 bases apart. Via the germline V gene, CDR1 is SNHLY and CDR2 FYNNEI. As concerns this clone: The antigen it recognizes is unknown. Within one base of it there is no much larger clone, and no base qualities were kept.

Broad study findings and their caveats: Sampling was limited to blood, and TCR repertoires in tissue likely differ from TCR repertoires in blood. Higher generation probabilities were observed for clonotypes shared by all four sorted-subset donors than for non-shared clonotypes. Larger estimated clonotype richness was generally found for naive subsets than for memory subsets. Across a few donors, roughly 5.4% of naive CD4, approximately 3.6% of naive CD8, roughly 2.3% of memory CD4, and approximately 0.4% of memory CD8 clonotypes were shared. Even with the large sequencing depth, rarefaction of the sorted-subset datasets indicated that sequencing was incomplete. Based on pairwise subsampling, the degree of clonotype sharing among donors was expected to be affected by sequencing depth. The genetic and exposure-history diversity represented was limited by the small number of donors.

This TCR was recovered from a man younger than 30 in good health. The sample consisted of naive CD4+ T cells sorted from blood. This specimen's cell subset or site label, interpreted: CD45RA+ positively selected. The rearrangement combines TRBV2 with TRBJ2-1; the D gene identity is not certain. CDR3 sequence: CASRLIGEQFF. The DNA is TGTGCCAGCCGTCTAATAGGGGAGCAGTTCTTC.